These 8 T cell receptor beta chains share one sample of origin, sequenced in a study of T-cell reconstitution after alpha-beta-depleted transplantation in children. Construction of the TCRbeta library involved unique molecular identifiers. TCRdb passed the PCR reads through MiXCR, listing each CDR3 protein once. Of about 190,000 distinct CDR3 sequences listed, 6.5% to 7.5% are singletons. The input for sequencing was PBMCs from the stem cell graft donor, taken from the stem cell graft. These receptors were obtained from a human donor who donated a stem cell graft to a child with Wiskott-Aldrich syndrome.

This clonotype was counted at least ten times. The rearrangement links TRBV29-1 to TRBJ2-1, with D possibly matching TRBD2 (5 bases). The V end was cut by 6 bases, the J end by 3 bases, with 12 bases between. The germline V gene has CDR1 SQVTM and CDR2 ANQGSEA. The CDR3 has 13 residues. CDR3 DNA: TGCAGCGTACGGGATACGGTCTACAATGAGCAGTTCTTC. Its protein is CSVRDTVYNEQFF.

The chain combines TRBV5-1 with TRBJ2-4; perhaps TRBD2 as D (5 bases). CDR3 size: 14 residues. Trimming took off 3 bases at V and 3 bases at J, with 10 bases between the two ends. Germline V gene data show CDR1 as SGHRS and CDR2 as YFSETQ. The CDR3 bases are TGCGCCAGCAGCTCAGTAGAGGGCAAAAACATTCAGTACTTC. Its protein product is CASSSVEGKNIQYF.

The gene calls are TRBV19 and TRBJ1-1, with D unclear. With 7 bases removed from V and 0 bases from J, the gap between germline ends came to 12 bases. The CDR3 covers 14 residues. Germline V gene data show CDR1 as LNHDA and CDR2 as SQIVND (reference sequence). Here the CDR3 DNA reads TGTGCCAGTAAGGCGCGGACTTTGAACACTGAAGCTTTCTTT. Translation: CASKARTLNTEAFF.

This clonotype was recorded at least ten times. The rearrangement links TRBV20-1 to TRBJ2-1; a weak D match, TRBD1 (6 bases). The germline gives CDR1 DFQATT, CDR2 SNEGSKA (reference sequence). With 5 bases removed from V and 4 bases from J, the gap between germline ends came to 12 bases. The CDR3 totals 13 residues. The CDR3 is CSARTDPYNEQFF. CDR3 sequence (DNA): TGCAGTGCTCGGACAGATCCATACAATGAGCAGTTCTTC.

This clonotype has a handful of counts. The chain couples TRBV28 to TRBJ1-6; D is unclear. The V gene's germline CDR1 is MDHEN and CDR2 SYDVKM. This CDR3 has 14 residues. Trimming pared 3 bases from V and 9 bases from J, leaving 12 bases between. This chain's CDR3 is CASSFSEGGSPLHF. CDR3 nucleotides: TGTGCCAGCAGTTTTTCTGAAGGCGGTTCACCCCTCCACTTT.

This clonotype came up many times. This chain uses TRBV6-1 with TRBJ1-1; perhaps TRBD1 as D (5 bases). Germline lookup yields CDR1 MNHNS and CDR2 SASEGT. The CDR3 is made up of 14 amino acids. V was pared by 7 bases and J by 4 bases, with 16 bases between. The DNA for the CDR3 is TGTGCCAGCAAGAAGGAACAGGAGTTCACTGAAGCTTTCTTT. Translated: CASKKEQEFTEAFF.

This clonotype appeared many times. V usage is TRBV7-2 and J usage is TRBJ1-5, with D hard to call. From germline, CDR1 is SGHTA and CDR2 FQGNSA. V was trimmed by 2 bases and J by 4 bases, leaving 3 bases between them. The CDR3 has 12 amino acids. DNA for the CDR3: TGTGCCAGCAGCTTAAAGAATCAGCCCCAGCATTTT. Amino acid sequence: CASSLKNQPQHF.

This clonotype has at least ten counts. The genes are TRBV10-3 and TRBJ2-1, with 11 bases identical to TRBD2. CDR1 is ENHRY, CDR2 SYGVKD, per germline. V was pared by 0 bases and J by 13 bases, with 8 bases of the junction left unmatched. This CDR3 is 15 amino acids long. The CDR3: CAISESGLAGGPQFF. DNA for the CDR3: TGTGCCATCAGTGAGTCGGGGCTAGCGGGAGGACCCCAGTTCTTC.